This is a list of T cell receptor beta chains from one sample in a study of shared clonotypes between healthy human individuals. Method: immunoSEQ multiplex PCR; TCRdb's copy keeps in-frame clones and lacks some. Of hundreds of thousands of clones in the sample, nearly 95% were seen once. Sequenced material: naive CD8+ T cells sorted from blood. All receptors come from a man younger than 40 in good health. CDR3s include the opening cysteine and the closing phenylalanine or tryptophan. The order of the fields is J gene, D gene, clone size, V gene, CDR3 protein, CDR3 DNA. D genes are given only for firm matches. A clone size is listed for some rows: how often the clone was seen (once, few, many), or a class if it is expanded.

TRBJ2-2 | TRBD1 | . | TRBV28 | CASSWGQGATGELFF | TGTGCCAGCAGTTGGGGACAGGGGGCCACCGGGGAGCTGTTTTTT
TRBJ2-7 | . | once | TRBV5-4 | CASSSRGGFYEQYF | TGTGCCAGCAGCTCTCGAGGGGGGTTCTACGAGCAGTACTTC
TRBJ2-1 | . | . | TRBV10-3 | CAISDSSRDQKERFF | TGTGCCATCAGTGACTCCTCCCGGGACCAAAAAGAGCGGTTCTTC
TRBJ1-1 | . | . | TRBV10-1 | CASSESVGGMNTEAFF | TGCGCCAGCAGTGAGTCCGTCGGAGGAATGAACACTGAAGCTTTCTTT
TRBJ2-1 | . | once | TRBV7-9 | CASSLAGGPFSYNEQFF | TGTGCCAGCAGCTTAGCGGGAGGCCCCTTCTCCTACAATGAGCAGTTCTTC
TRBJ2-1 | . | . | TRBV7-9 | CASSVGRNEQFF | TGTGCCAGCAGCGTCGGACGGAATGAGCAGTTCTTC
TRBJ2-1 | . | once | TRBV7-9 | CAAESGGLYNEQFF | TGTGCCGCGGAAAGCGGAGGCCTATACAATGAGCAGTTCTTC
TRBJ2-7 | . | . | TRBV28 | CASSLPTGSGYEQYF | TGTGCCAGCAGTTTACCCACCGGGTCCGGATACGAGCAGTACTTC
TRBJ1-1 | . | . | TRBV30 | CAWTPAGYTEAFF | TGTGCCTGGACCCCGGCGGGGTACACTGAAGCTTTCTTT
TRBJ2-3 | . | . | TRBV7-9 | CASSLIGGKSSTDTQYF | TGTGCCAGCAGCTTAATCGGGGGAAAGTCCAGCACAGATACGCAGTATTTT
TRBJ1-3 | . | . | TRBV9 | CASSRTTAGSGNTIYF | TGTGCCAGCAGTCGCACAACCGCGGGATCCGGAAACACCATATATTTT
TRBJ2-7 | . | . | TRBV19 | CASSNGGERTSYEQYF | TGTGCCAGTAGTAACGGCGGGGAAAGAACCTCCTACGAGCAGTACTTC
TRBJ2-7 | . | . | TRBV6-4 | CARMGRDARRISYEQYF | TGTGCCAGGATGGGTCGGGACGCAAGGAGAATCTCCTACGAGCAGTACTTC
TRBJ2-5 | . | . | TRBV6-1 | CASSVTRGRGETQYF | TGTGCCAGCAGTGTGACTAGGGGTCGGGGAGAGACCCAGTACTTC
TRBJ1-2 | TRBD1 | few | TRBV15 | CATSWTGVADGYTF | TGTGCCACCAGCTGGACAGGGGTTGCAGATGGCTACACCTTC
TRBJ1-1 | TRBD1 | . | TRBV6-1 | CASSVWGQGTTEAFF | TGTGCCAGCAGTGTTTGGGGACAGGGGACGACTGAAGCTTTCTTT
TRBJ2-5 | . | . | TRBV7-9 | CASSSKTLQETQYF | TGTGCCAGCAGCTCAAAGACTTTACAAGAGACCCAGTACTTC
TRBJ1-1 | . | . | TRBV2 | CASSELDTEAFF | TGTGCCAGCAGTGAATTGGACACTGAAGCTTTCTTT
TRBJ2-1 | TRBD2 | . | TRBV11-2 | CASSLELAGEEYNEQFF | TGTGCCAGCAGCTTAGAACTAGCGGGCGAAGAGTACAATGAGCAGTTCTTC
TRBJ2-1 | TRBD2 | . | TRBV7-3 | CASGLAGHNEQFF | TGTGCCAGTGGGCTAGCGGGGCACAATGAGCAGTTCTTC
TRBJ2-7 | . | . | TRBV5-4 | CASSLGVYTYEQYF | TGTGCCAGCAGCTTGGGGGTCTACACCTACGAGCAGTACTTC
TRBJ2-1 | . | . | TRBV9 | CASSPPGGTPHYNEQFF | TGTGCCAGCAGCCCGCCTGGCGGGACCCCGCATTACAATGAGCAGTTCTTC
TRBJ1-1 | . | . | TRBV30 | CAWSRMVGFARTEAFF | TGTGCCTGGAGTCGGATGGTAGGGTTTGCGAGAACTGAAGCTTTCTTT
TRBJ2-1 | TRBD2 | . | TRBV27 | CASTRTSGRANEQFF | TGTGCCAGCACCAGAACTAGCGGGAGGGCTAATGAGCAGTTCTTC
TRBJ2-2 | . | . | TRBV4-1 | CASSQEGLFDQQLFF | TGCGCCAGCAGCCAAGAGGGACTCTTCGATCAGCAGCTGTTTTTT
TRBJ2-1 | . | . | TRBV5-1 | CASSLARRDSYNEQFF | TGCGCCAGCAGCTTGGCTAGGCGAGATTCCTACAATGAGCAGTTCTTC
TRBJ2-2 | . | . | TRBV4-2 | CASSREERTGELFF | TGTGCCAGCAGCCGGGAGGAGCGTACCGGGGAGCTGTTTTTT
TRBJ1-3 | . | . | TRBV10-3 | CAISDIGESGNTIYF | TGTGCCATCAGTGACATCGGAGAATCTGGAAACACCATATATTTT
TRBJ1-4 | . | . | TRBV7-2 | CASSVSGGANEKLFF | TGTGCCAGCAGCGTAAGTGGAGGAGCTAATGAAAAACTGTTTTTT
TRBJ2-2 | TRBD2 | . | TRBV6-4 | CASSANGLAGGRGSSGELFF | TGTGCCAGCAGTGCCAACGGACTAGCGGGGGGACGGGGATCCTCCGGGGAGCTGTTTTTT
TRBJ2-3 | . | few | TRBV7-3 | CASSSMGPDTQYF | TGTGCCAGCAGCTCCATGGGGCCAGATACGCAGTATTTT